The rows below give T cell receptor beta chains drawn from one sample of a study of blood T cell repertoires in COVID-19. TCRdb keeps only in-frame clones here, not all; method: immunoSEQ multiplex PCR. The profile shows over 350,000 clones, around 90% of them singletons. The sequencing input was PBMCs or T cells enriched from blood (not recorded which). Receptors originate from a woman aged 18-35 years who had recovered from COVID-19. CDR3s include the opening cysteine and the closing phenylalanine or tryptophan. The D gene is left open where the match is weak. Expanded clones are given a class, and other clones once, few, many or no size at all.

d_call | clone_size | j_call | cdr3_length | v_call | cdr3_nt | cdr3_aa
NA | NA | TRBJ2-7 | 15 | TRBV11-1 | TGTGCCAGCAGCCTCGTCTGGACAGCCACCTACGAGCAGTACTTC | CASSLVWTATYEQYF
TRBD1 | NA | TRBJ1-5 | 19 | TRBV24-1 | TGTGCCACCGCGTACGAGTATCGACAGGGGGAAAGAATAAATCAGCCCCAGCATTTT | CATAYEYRQGERINQPQHF
NA | NA | TRBJ1-2 | 15 | TRBV19 | TGTGCCAGTAGTATCCGGGTATCGTACAACTATGGCTACACCTTC | CASSIRVSYNYGYTF
TRBD1 | NA | TRBJ1-4 | 15 | TRBV5-1 | TGCGCCAGCCAGCCTTACGGGACAGAAAATGAAAAACTGTTTTTT | CASQPYGTENEKLFF
NA | NA | TRBJ1-5 | 13 | TRBV5-6 | TGTGCCAGCAGCCGGGCGGGGAATCAGCCCCAGCATTTT | CASSRAGNQPQHF
NA | NA | TRBJ1-1 | 12 | TRBV6-5 | TGTGCCAGCAGTAACCAGGTGGGGCTGGCTTTCTTT | CASSNQVGLAFF
TRBD2 | NA | TRBJ2-3 | 15 | TRBV30 | TGTGCCTGGAGTGTCCGAGGGAGGGGCCCAGATACGCAGTATTTT | CAWSVRGRGPDTQYF
NA | NA | TRBJ1-3 | 12 | TRBV30 | TGTGCCTGGAGTGGCGGAGGAAACACCATATATTTT | CAWSGGGNTIYF
TRBD2 | NA | TRBJ2-3 | 15 | TRBV5-8 | TGTGCCAGCAGCTTGGTGGCGGGGGGGATAGATACGCAGTATTTT | CASSLVAGGIDTQYF
TRBD1 | NA | TRBJ2-7 | 14 | TRBV27 | TGTGCCAGCAGCCGACAGGGGCCTGTGTGGGAGCAGTACTTC | CASSRQGPVWEQYF
TRBD2 | few | TRBJ2-7 | 14 | TRBV4-1 | TGCGCCAGCAGCCAAGATCTAGCGGCCTACGAGCAGTACTTC | CASSQDLAAYEQYF
TRBD1 | few | TRBJ2-7 | 15 | TRBV7-8 | TGTGCCAGCAGCTTAGCTGGGACAGGGCGCTACGAGCAGTACTTC | CASSLAGTGRYEQYF
NA | NA | TRBJ2-5 | 13 | TRBV5-1 | TGCGCCAGCAAGGTAGGAGCCCAAGAGACCCAGTACTTC | CASKVGAQETQYF
TRBD1 | once | TRBJ2-7 | 13 | TRBV29-1 | TGCAGCGTTGCCAGGACAGGACGGTACGAGCAGTACTTC | CSVARTGRYEQYF
NA | NA | TRBJ2-7 | 15 | TRBV5-1 | TGCGCCAGCAGCCACGCCGGGACAAATGCCTACGAGCAGTACTTC | CASSHAGTNAYEQYF
TRBD1 | few | TRBJ1-1 | 16 | TRBV2 | TGTGCCAGCAGTGAACGGGACAGGGGAGTGAACACTGAAGCTTTCTTT | CASSERDRGVNTEAFF
TRBD2 | NA | TRBJ2-1 | 16 | TRBV3-1/TRBV3-2 | TGTGCCAGCAGCCAAGATATGGTAGCGGGGGGGCCGAAGCAGTTCTTC | CASSQDMVAGGPKQFF
TRBD1 | once | TRBJ1-4 | 15 | TRBV29-1 | TGCAGCGTTGGTGACAGGGGGCGACGCGGTGAAAAACTGTTTTTT | CSVGDRGRRGEKLFF
TRBD1 | NA | TRBJ2-2 | 16 | TRBV7-3 | TGTGCCAGCAGCTCCCAACAGGGGATCGGCACCGGGGAGCTGTTTTTT | CASSSQQGIGTGELFF